The TCR beta chain described here comes from a study of T-cell reconstitution after alpha-beta-depleted transplantation in children. This sample's TCRbeta library carried unique molecular identifier barcodes. TCRdb re-analysed the PCR reads in MiXCR, keeping a single row per CDR3 protein. This table has roughly 70,000 distinct CDR3 sequences, around 4.7% appearing once. This clonotype was recorded at least ten times. The antigen is unknown. Study-level findings and limits: Several patients had high TCRbeta diversity at day 60; it came from surviving recipient T cells and thymic progenitors.

V dropped 9 bases and J dropped 1 base, with 10 bases sitting between them. The CDR3 spans 12 residues. Germline CDR1 is SGHRS and CDR2 is YFSETQ. This TCR was sampled from a boy less than two years old who had a stem cell transplant for acute myeloid leukemia, so the T cells may come from the graft donor. The chain uses TRBV5-1 and TRBJ1-1; D gene unclear. The source material was PBMCs, mostly from graft donor cells, sampled 180 days after TCRalphabeta/CD19-depleted stem cell transplant. CDR3 in amino acids: CATRVGNTEAFF. The CDR3 DNA is TGCGCCACGCGGGTTGGGAACACTGAAGCTTTCTTT.